This T cell receptor beta chain was recovered during a study of metastatic and nonmetastatic thyroid tumors (dated by TCRdb to about 2020). In terms of the full investigation: Repertoires were compared across peripheral blood and tumor or nodule tissue samples from malignant and benign thyroid patients. The paper's findings and limits, for the study overall: TCR beta diversity was reported as significantly higher in malignant tumors than in benign nodules, in both blood and tumor samples.

The CDR3, from cysteine to phenylalanine, totals 16 residues. Only the CDR3 DNA stays, 48 bases, in frame from base 1. The germline V gene provides CDR1 MNHNS and CDR2 SASEGT. This clone was picked up a small number of times. There is no known antigen for this receptor. There are no base qualities to consult, and no much larger clone falls within one base. Library preparation was by PCR. These reads were obtained on an Illumina HiSeq 4000. The TCR beta-chain CDR3 region of each patient was profiled by high-throughput sequencing. The study's processing was this. The researchers built a classifier to tell apart papillary thyroid cancer patients with distant metastasis, based on CDR3 differences among clinicopathological groups. The Shannon index was used to assess repertoire diversity, and the Morisita-Horn index was used to assess tumor-blood repertoire similarity. TCRdb trimmed public reads at Q25 via fastp, called clones via MiXCR and kept in-frame beta chains. It is TCRdb's table, rather than the study itself, that gives the V and J calls and clone size. The sample table holds roughly 4,000 clones, of which roughly 32% were seen once. The ten largest clonotypes hold around a fifth of the sample.

None of the patients had been given any treatment before thyroid surgery. The study retrospectively analysed patient clinical samples collected from the early 2010s to the late 2010s using T-cell receptor beta sequencing. The clonotype was recovered from a female donor with papillary thyroid cancer or a benign thyroid nodule (not recorded which). Some clones in this sample may be carry-over from other donors' samples. The sequencing input was adjacent normal tissue. This sequence uses TRBV6-1 and TRBJ2-5; the D region possibly corresponds to TRBD1 (6 bases align). The nucleotides read TGTGCAGGCAGTAAAGGGGGTGGTGAATTCCAAGAGACCCAGTACTTC. It specifies CAGSKGGGEFQETQYF.